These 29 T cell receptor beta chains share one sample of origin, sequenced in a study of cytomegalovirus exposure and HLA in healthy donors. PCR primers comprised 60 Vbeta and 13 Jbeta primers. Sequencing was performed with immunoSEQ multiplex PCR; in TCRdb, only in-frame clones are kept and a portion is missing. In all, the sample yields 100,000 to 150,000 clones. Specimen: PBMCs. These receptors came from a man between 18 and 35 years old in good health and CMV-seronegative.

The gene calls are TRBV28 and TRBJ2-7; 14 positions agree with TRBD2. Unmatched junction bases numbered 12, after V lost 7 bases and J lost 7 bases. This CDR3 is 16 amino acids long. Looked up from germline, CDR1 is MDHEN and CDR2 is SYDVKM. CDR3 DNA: TGTGCCAGCAACGCCCGGCCGGGACTAGCGGGAGAAGAGCAGTACTTC. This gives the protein CASNARPGLAGEEQYF.

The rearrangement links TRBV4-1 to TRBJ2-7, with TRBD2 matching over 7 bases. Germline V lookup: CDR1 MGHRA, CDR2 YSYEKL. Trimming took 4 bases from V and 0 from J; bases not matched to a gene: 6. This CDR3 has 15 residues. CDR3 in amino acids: CASSPGSGTSYEQYF. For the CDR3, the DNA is TGCGCCAGCAGCCCAGGGAGCGGGACCTCCTACGAGCAGTACTTC.

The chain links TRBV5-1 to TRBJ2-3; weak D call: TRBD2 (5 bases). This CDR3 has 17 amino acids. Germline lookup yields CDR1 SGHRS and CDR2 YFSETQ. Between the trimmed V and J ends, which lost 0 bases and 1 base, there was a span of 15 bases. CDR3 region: CASSLADSGLGTDTQYF. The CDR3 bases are TGCGCCAGCAGCTTGGCCGATTCGGGATTGGGCACAGATACGCAGTATTTT.

The CDR3 nucleotides are TGTGCCAGCAGTAGGGGGGGATACGAGCAGTACTTC. It translates to CASSRGGYEQYF. The V call is TRBV28, the J call TRBJ2-7, with D perhaps TRBD2 (7 bases). Germline values: CDR1 MDHEN, CDR2 SYDVKM. CDR3 length: 12 amino acids. Trimming took off 5 bases at V and 4 bases at J, with 9 bases between the two ends.

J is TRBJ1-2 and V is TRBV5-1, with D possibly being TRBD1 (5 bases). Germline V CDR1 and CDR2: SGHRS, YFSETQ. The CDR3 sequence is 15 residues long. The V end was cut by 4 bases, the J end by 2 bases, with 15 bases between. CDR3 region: CASSPWNSGNYGYTF. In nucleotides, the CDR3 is TGCGCCAGCAGCCCCTGGAATTCAGGGAACTATGGCTACACCTTC.

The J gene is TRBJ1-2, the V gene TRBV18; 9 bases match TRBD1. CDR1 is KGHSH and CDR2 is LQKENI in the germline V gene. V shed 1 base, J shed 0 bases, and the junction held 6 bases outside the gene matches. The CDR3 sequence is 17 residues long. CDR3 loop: CASSPQGQGTSNYGYTF. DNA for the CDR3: TGTGCCAGCTCACCACAGGGACAGGGAACCTCTAACTATGGCTACACCTTC. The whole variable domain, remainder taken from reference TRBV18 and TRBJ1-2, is NAGVMQNPRHLVRRRGQEARLRCSPMKGHSHVYWYRQLPEEGLKFMVYLQKENIIDESGMPKERFSAEFPKEGPSILRIQQVVRGDSAAYFCASSPQGQGTSNYGYTFGSGTRLTVV.

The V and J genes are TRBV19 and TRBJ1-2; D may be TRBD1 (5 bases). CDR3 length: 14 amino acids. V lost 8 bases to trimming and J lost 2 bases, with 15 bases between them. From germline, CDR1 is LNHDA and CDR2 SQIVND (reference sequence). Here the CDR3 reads CASLKQRDNYGYTF. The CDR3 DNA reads TGTGCCAGTTTAAAACAGCGGGACAACTATGGCTACACCTTC.

Here the CDR3 DNA reads TGTGCCAGCAGCAAGGGGGGGGTAAACACTGAAGCTTTCTTT. Residues: CASSKGGVNTEAFF. This chain links TRBV6-1 with TRBJ1-1; weak D call: TRBD1 (6 bases). The germline CDR1 and CDR2 sequences are MNHNS and SASEGT. The CDR3 is 14 residues long. Trimming took off 6 bases at V and 2 bases at J, with 13 bases between the two ends.

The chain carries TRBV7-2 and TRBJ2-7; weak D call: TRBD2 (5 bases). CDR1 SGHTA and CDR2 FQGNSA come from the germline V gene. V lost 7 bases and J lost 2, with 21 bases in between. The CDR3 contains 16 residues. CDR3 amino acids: CASTLGYLARTYEQYF. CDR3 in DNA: TGTGCCAGCACCTTGGGATACTTAGCGCGAACCTACGAGCAGTACTTC.

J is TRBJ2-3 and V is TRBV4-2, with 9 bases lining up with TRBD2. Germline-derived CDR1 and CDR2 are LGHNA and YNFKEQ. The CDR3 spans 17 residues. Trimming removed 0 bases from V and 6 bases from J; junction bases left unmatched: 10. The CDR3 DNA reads TGTGCCAGCAGCCAAGAAGGAGGGCGGGGGGGCCAGGATACGCAGTATTTT. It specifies CASSQEGGRGGQDTQYF.

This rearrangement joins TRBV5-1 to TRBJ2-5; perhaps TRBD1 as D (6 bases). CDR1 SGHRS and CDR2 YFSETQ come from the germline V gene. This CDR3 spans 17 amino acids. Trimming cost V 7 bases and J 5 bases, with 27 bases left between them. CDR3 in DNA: TGCGCCAGCCTCTTAGGACGATCCGGGACACGAGGGGAGACCCAGTACTTC. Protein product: CASLLGRSGTRGETQYF.

CDR3 sequence reads: CASSQGLAGTYEQYF. CDR3 coding DNA: TGCGCCAGCAGCCAAGGACTAGCGGGGACCTACGAGCAGTACTTC. V gene TRBV4-1 combines with J gene TRBJ2-7; 11 nucleotides align to TRBD2. J was trimmed by 2 bases and V by 1 base; bases with no gene match: 1. The CDR3 runs to 15 residues. CDR1 MGHRA and CDR2 YSYEKL come from the germline V gene.

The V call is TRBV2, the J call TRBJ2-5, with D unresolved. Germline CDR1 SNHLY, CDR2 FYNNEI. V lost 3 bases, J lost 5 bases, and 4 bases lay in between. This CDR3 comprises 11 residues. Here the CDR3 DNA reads TGTGCCAGCAGTGAGAGGGAGACCCAGTACTTC. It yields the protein CASSERETQYF.

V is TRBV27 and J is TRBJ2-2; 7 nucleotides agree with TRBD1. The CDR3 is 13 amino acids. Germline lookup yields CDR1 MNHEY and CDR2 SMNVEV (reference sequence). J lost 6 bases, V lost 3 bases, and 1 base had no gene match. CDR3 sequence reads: CASSFDRAGELFF. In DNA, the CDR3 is TGTGCCAGCAGTTTCGACAGGGCCGGGGAGCTGTTTTTT.

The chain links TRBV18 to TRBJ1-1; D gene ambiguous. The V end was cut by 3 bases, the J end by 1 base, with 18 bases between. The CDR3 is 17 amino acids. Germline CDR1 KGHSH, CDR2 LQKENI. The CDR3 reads CASSPQILSGRNTEAFF. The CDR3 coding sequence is TGTGCCAGCTCACCTCAGATTTTAAGCGGCCGGAACACTGAAGCTTTCTTT.

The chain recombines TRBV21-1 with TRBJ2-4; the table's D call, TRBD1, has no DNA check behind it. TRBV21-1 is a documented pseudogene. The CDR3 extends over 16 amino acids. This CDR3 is CASSNFGRIAKNIQYF. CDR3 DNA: TGTGCCAGCAGCAACTTTGGCAGGATAGCCAAAAACATTCAGTACTTC.

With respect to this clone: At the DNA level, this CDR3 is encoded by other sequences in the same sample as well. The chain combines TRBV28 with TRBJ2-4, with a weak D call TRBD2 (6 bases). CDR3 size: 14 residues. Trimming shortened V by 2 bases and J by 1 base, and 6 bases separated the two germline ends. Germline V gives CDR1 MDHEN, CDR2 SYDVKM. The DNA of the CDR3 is TGTGCCAGCAGTTTAGGGGGGGCCAAAAACATTCAGTACTTC. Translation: CASSLGGAKNIQYF. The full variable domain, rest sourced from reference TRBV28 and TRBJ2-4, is DVKVTQSSRYLVKRTGEKVFLECVQDMDHENMFWYRQDPGLGLRLIYFSYDVKMKEKGDIPEGYSVSREKKERFSLILESASTNQTSMYLCASSLGGAKNIQYFGAGTRLSVL.

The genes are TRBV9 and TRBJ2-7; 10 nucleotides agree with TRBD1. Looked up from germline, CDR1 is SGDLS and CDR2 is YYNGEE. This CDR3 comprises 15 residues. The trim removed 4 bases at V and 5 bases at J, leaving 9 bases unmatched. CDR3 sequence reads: CASSPLGQGGHEQYF. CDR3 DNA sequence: TGTGCCAGCAGCCCCCTCGGACAGGGGGGACACGAGCAGTACTTC.

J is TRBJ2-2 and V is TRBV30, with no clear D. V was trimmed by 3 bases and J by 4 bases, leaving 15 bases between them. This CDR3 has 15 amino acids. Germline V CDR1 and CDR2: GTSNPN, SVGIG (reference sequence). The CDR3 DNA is TGTGCCTGGAGCTATAGTCAGGTCTCCACCGGGGAGCTGTTTTTT. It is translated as CAWSYSQVSTGELFF.

In DNA, the CDR3 is TGCGCCAGCAGCGAAGAGCTGAGTACCTACGAGCAGTACTTC. It yields the protein CASSEELSTYEQYF. The J gene is TRBJ2-7, the V gene TRBV10-2; D gene uncertain. This CDR3 has 14 residues. Per the germline V gene, CDR1 is WSHSY and CDR2 is SAAADI. Trimming shortened V by 6 bases and J by 2 bases, and 14 bases separated the two germline ends.

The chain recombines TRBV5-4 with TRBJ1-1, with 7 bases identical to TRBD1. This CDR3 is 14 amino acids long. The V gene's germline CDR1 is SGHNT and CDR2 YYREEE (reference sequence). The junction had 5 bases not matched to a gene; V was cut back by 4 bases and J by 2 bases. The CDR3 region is CASSEQGLNTEAFF. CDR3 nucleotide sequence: TGTGCCAGCAGCGAACAGGGGCTAAACACTGAAGCTTTCTTT.

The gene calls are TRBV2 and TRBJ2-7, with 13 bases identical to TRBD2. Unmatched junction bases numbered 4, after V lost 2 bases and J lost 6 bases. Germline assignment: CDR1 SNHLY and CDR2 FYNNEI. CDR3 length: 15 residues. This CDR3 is CASSETSGRVGEQYF. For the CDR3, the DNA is TGTGCCAGCAGTGAAACTAGCGGGAGGGTAGGCGAGCAGTACTTC. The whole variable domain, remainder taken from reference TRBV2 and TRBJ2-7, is EPEVTQTPSHQVTQMGQEVILRCVPISNHLYFYWYRQILGQKVEFLVSFYNNEISEKSEIFDDQFSVERPDGSNFTLKIRSTKLEDSAMYFCASSETSGRVGEQYFGPGTRLTVT.

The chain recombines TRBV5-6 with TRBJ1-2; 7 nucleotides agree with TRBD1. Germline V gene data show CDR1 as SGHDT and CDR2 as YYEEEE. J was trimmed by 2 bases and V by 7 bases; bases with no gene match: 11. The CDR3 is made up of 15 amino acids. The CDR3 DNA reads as TGTGCCAGCGAACCTGGGACAGAAGTAAACTATGGCTACACCTTC. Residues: CASEPGTEVNYGYTF.

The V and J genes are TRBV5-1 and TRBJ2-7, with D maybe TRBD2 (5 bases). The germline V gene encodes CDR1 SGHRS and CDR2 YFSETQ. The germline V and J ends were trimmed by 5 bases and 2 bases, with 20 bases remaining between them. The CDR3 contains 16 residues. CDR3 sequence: CASRPASGFGAYEQYF. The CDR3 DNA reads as TGCGCCAGCAGACCAGCCTCGGGCTTCGGGGCCTACGAGCAGTACTTC.

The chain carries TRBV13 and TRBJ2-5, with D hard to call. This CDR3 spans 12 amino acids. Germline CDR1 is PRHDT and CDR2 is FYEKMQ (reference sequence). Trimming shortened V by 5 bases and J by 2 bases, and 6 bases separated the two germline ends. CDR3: CASSREQETQYF. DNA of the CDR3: TGTGCCAGCAGCCGAGAGCAAGAGACCCAGTACTTC.

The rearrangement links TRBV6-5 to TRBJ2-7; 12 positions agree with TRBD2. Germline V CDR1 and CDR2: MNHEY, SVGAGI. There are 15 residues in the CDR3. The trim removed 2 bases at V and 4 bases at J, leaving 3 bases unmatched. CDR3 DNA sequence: TGTGCCAGCAGTTACGGACTAGCGGGGATATACGAGCAGTACTTC. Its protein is CASSYGLAGIYEQYF.

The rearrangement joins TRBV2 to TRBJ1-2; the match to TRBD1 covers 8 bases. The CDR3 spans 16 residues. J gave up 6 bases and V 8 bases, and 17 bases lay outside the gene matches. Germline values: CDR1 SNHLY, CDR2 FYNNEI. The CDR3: CASVAAGGQVPHGYTF. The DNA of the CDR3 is TGTGCCAGCGTTGCCGCCGGGGGACAGGTTCCTCATGGCTACACCTTC.

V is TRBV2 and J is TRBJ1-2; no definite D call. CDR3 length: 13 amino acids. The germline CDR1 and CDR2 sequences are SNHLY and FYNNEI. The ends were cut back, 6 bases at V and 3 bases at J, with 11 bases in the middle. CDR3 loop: CASRAPGYYGYTF. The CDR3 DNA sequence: TGTGCCAGCAGGGCTCCGGGATACTATGGCTACACCTTC. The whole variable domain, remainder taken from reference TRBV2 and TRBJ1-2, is EPEVTQTPSHQVTQMGQEVILRCVPISNHLYFYWYRQILGQKVEFLVSFYNNEISEKSEIFDDQFSVERPDGSNFTLKIRSTKLEDSAMYFCASRAPGYYGYTFGSGTRLTVV.

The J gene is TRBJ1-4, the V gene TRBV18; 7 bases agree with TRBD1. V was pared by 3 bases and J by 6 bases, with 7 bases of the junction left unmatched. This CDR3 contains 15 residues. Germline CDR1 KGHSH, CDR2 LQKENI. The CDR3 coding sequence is TGTGCCAGCTCACCCCCGGGACAGCGGGATGAAAAACTGTTTTTT. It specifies CASSPPGQRDEKLFF.